This T cell receptor (beta chain) was profiled in a study of breast tumors, draining lymph nodes, adjacent tissues. The sample holds many counts of this clonotype. What it binds is unknown. Axillary draining lymph nodes of breast cancer patients supplied the node samples. CDR3 length equals 12 residues. In germline, CDR1 is SEHNR, CDR2 FQNEAQ (reference sequence). Between the trimmed V and J ends, which lost 3 bases and 7 bases, there was a span of 4 bases. A single record per CDR3 protein comes from TCRdb applying MiXCR to the multiplex PCR reads. This sample has 200,000 to 250,000 distinct CDR3 sequences, with around 35% found just once. The study, taken as a whole, reports: Tumor repertoires ranked between lymph nodes and nontumor tissue in diversity, with V and J gene preferences. The lymph node origin of tumor T cells was framed as consistent with a hypothesis, not demonstrated.

The sequenced sample was axillary lymph node tissue. This receptor was obtained from a female donor with breast cancer. Some clones in this sample may be carry-over from other donors' samples. The chain has TRBV7-9 and TRBJ1-6, with D hard to call. CDR3 bases: TGTGCCAGCAGCTTCCCCAATTCACCCCTCCACTTT. Its protein is CASSFPNSPLHF.